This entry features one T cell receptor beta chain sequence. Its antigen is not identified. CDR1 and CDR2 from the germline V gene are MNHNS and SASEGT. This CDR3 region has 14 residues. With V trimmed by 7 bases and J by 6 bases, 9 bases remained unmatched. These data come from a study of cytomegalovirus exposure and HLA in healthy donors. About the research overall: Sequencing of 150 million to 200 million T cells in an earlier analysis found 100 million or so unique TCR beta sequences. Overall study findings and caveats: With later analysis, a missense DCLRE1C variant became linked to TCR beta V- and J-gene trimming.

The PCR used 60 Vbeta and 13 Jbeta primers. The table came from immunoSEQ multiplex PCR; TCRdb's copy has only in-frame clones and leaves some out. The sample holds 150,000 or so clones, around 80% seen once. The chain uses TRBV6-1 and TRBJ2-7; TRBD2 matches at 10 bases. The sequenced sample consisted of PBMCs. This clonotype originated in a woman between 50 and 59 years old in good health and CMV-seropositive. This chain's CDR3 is CASKPLLAGPEQYF. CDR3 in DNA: TGTGCCAGCAAGCCGTTACTAGCGGGACCCGAGCAGTACTTC.